What follows are 10 T cell receptor beta chains derived from one specimen sequenced in a study of blood T cell repertoires in COVID-19. Some clones are missing from TCRdb's copy, which holds only in-frame ones; the method was immunoSEQ multiplex PCR. The sample carries 150,000 to 200,000 clones, almost 80% recorded once. The material sequenced was PBMCs or T cells enriched from blood (not recorded which). The receptors originated from a woman aged 50 to 60 who had recovered from COVID-19.

This chain uses TRBV3-1 (or the pseudogene TRBV3-2) with TRBJ1-2; D is ambiguous. The germline V gene encodes CDR1 LGHDT and CDR2 YNNKEL (reference sequence). V lost 4 bases and J 11 bases, leaving 20 bases between the germline ends. There are 14 residues in the CDR3. The CDR3 protein is CASSLDRAHGGYTF. The CDR3 bases are TGTGCCAGCAGCCTCGACCGGGCCCACGGCGGGTACACCTTC.

This chain connects TRBV9 to TRBJ2-3; 9 positions agree with TRBD2. The CDR3 totals 16 residues. Germline V gives CDR1 SGDLS, CDR2 YYNGEE. Germline trimming cut 1 base from V and 1 base from J; bases unmatched to any gene: 4. This chain's CDR3 is CASSVTVAGGTDTQYF. DNA for the CDR3: TGTGCCAGCAGCGTAACCGTAGCGGGAGGCACAGATACGCAGTATTTT.

The chain is built from TRBV5-1 and TRBJ2-3; possible D gene TRBD1, 7 bases. The CDR3 sequence is 18 residues long. Between the trimmed V and J ends, which lost 3 bases and 1 base, there was a span of 21 bases. Germline V gene data show CDR1 as SGHRS and CDR2 as YFSETQ. The CDR3 is CASSSGGMGGIGTDTQYF. The CDR3 coding sequence is TGCGCCAGCAGCTCAGGGGGAATGGGGGGAATCGGCACAGATACGCAGTATTTT.

The rearrangement links TRBV5-1 to TRBJ1-2, with D uncertain. CDR3 length: 14 amino acids. V gave up 0 bases and J gave up 2 bases, with 8 bases separating them. CDR1 and CDR2 (germline): SGHRS, YFSETQ. The CDR3 bases are TGCGCCAGCAGCTTGGAGTGGGAGAACTATGGCTACACCTTC. This sequence encodes CASSLEWENYGYTF.

The chain joins TRBV5-6 to TRBJ2-7; weak D call: TRBD1 (6 bases). The CDR3 extends over 13 amino acids. Germline V lookup: CDR1 SGHDT, CDR2 YYEEEE. The ends were cut back, 4 bases at V and 0 bases at J, with 8 bases in the middle. This chain's CDR3 is CASSPDSSYEQYF. For the CDR3, the DNA is TGTGCCAGCAGCCCGGACAGCTCCTACGAGCAGTACTTC.

The rearrangement links TRBV10-2 to TRBJ1-1; 9 nucleotides line up with TRBD1. Germline V gene data show CDR1 as WSHSY and CDR2 as SAAADI. CDR3 length: 14 amino acids. V dropped 0 bases and J dropped 5; count of bases not matched to a gene: 1. For the CDR3, the DNA is TGCGCCAGCAGTGAGTCGACAGGGGGGACTGAAGCTTTCTTT. This sequence encodes CASSESTGGTEAFF.

The chain uses TRBV28 and TRBJ1-1; D unclear. Per the germline V gene, CDR1 is MDHEN and CDR2 is SYDVKM. The CDR3 is made up of 14 amino acids. Trimming removed 8 bases at V and 0 bases at J, with 13 bases between. CDR3 DNA: TGTGCCAGCTCAACAGTACCAATGAACACTGAAGCTTTCTTT. It translates to CASSTVPMNTEAFF. Looking up the rest from reference TRBV28 and TRBJ1-1 gives the full variable domain: DVKVTQSSRYLVKRTGEKVFLECVQDMDHENMFWYRQDPGLGLRLIYFSYDVKMKEKGDIPEGYSVSREKKERFSLILESASTNQTSMYLCASSTVPMNTEAFFGQGTRLTVV.

V usage is TRBV9 and J usage is TRBJ2-3; 12 bases match TRBD2. CDR1 and CDR2 from the germline V gene are SGDLS and YYNGEE. With 5 bases clipped from V and 1 base from J, the junction kept 8 bases outside the gene matches. This CDR3 comprises 17 residues. The CDR3 region has the DNA TGTGCCAGCAGTGCGACTAGCGGGAGTGTGGGCACAGATACGCAGTATTTT. Protein product: CASSATSGSVGTDTQYF.

The chain links TRBV27 to TRBJ2-1; 8 bases map to TRBD1. V lost 7 bases, J lost 4 bases, and 9 bases stayed unmatched. Germline V gene lookup returns CDR1 MNHEY and CDR2 SMNVEV (reference sequence). The CDR3 loop spans 15 amino acids. The CDR3 spells CASISLRTGYNEQFF. The CDR3 coding sequence is TGTGCCAGCATTTCGTTGAGGACAGGGTACAATGAGCAGTTCTTC.

The chain couples TRBV11-1 to TRBJ2-5, with 9 bases matching TRBD1. With 5 bases clipped from V and 5 bases from J, the junction kept 6 bases outside the gene matches. Germline V lookup: CDR1 SGHAT, CDR2 FQDESV (reference sequence). The CDR3 has 14 amino acids. The CDR3 nucleotides are TGTGCCAGCAGCCCATACAGGGGGCACGAGACCCAGTACTTC. Protein: CASSPYRGHETQYF.